This T cell receptor (beta chain) was sequenced during a study of cytomegalovirus exposure and HLA in healthy donors. The germline gives CDR1 MNHNY, CDR2 SVGAGI (reference sequence). The CDR3 length is 13 residues. The ends were cut back, 6 bases at V and 1 base at J, with 8 bases in the middle. A multiplex PCR was run with 60 Vbeta primers and 13 Jbeta primers. Method: immunoSEQ multiplex PCR; TCRdb's copy keeps in-frame clones and lacks some. The data show more than 85,000 clones, less than 85% seen once. The chain is built from TRBV6-6 and TRBJ2-3; D gene ambiguous. The sequence came from a man younger than 45 in good health and CMV-seropositive. Sequencing was done on a sample of PBMCs. The CDR3 coding sequence is TGTGCCAGCAGAAGTGAGCGCACAGATACGCAGTATTTT. The encoded protein is CASRSERTDTQYF.